The clone carrying this T cell receptor beta chain occurred many times. Its antigen is not known. The data originate from a study of T cell repertoires in cytomegalovirus infection. Overall study: Through public TCR beta signatures, both CMV infection and matching HLA type were indicated. Study-wide points: HLA-C-restricted CMV-specific TCR beta clonotypes prevailed in the ex vivo response.

TCRdb re-called the reads through MiXCR, storing one row per CDR3 protein. The data contain 900,000 to 950,000 distinct CDR3 sequences, 31% of them singletons. The V end was cut by 3 bases, the J end by 2 bases, with 13 bases between. CDR3 length: 15 residues. Germline V CDR1 and CDR2: SEHNR, FQNEAQ (reference sequence). The TCR was taken from a human donor in good health (CMV status not recorded). Some clones in this sample may be carry-over from other donors' samples. The sequenced sample was cultured CD8+ T cells from PBMCs, obtained from culture after CMV antigen stimulation. This chain joins TRBV7-9 and TRBJ2-5; unclear D gene. CDR3 protein: CASSFPHREQETQYF. The CDR3, as DNA: TGTGCCAGCAGCTTCCCCCATAGGGAACAAGAGACCCAGTACTTC.